This T cell receptor beta chain derives from a study of beta chain features in type 1 diabetes. Sequenced material consisted of expressed TCRB transcripts (all of the isolated RNA was reverse transcribed). Profiled with immunoSEQ multiplex PCR; TCRdb holds only in-frame clones, not every one. Of about 220,000 clones listed, approximately 10% are singletons. In all sorted populations, purity surpassed 95%. CDR3 length equals 13 residues. The ends were cut back, 6 bases at V and 8 bases at J, with 14 bases in the middle. Germline CDR1 and CDR2: SEHNR and FQNEAQ (reference sequence). The sequence derives from a man younger than 30 in good health. V and J are TRBV7-9 and TRBJ1-3; D call uncertain. Sequencing was carried out using central memory CD4+ T cells from blood. The CDR3 region has the DNA TGTGCCAGCAGAAGGGTTCGAGCGGACACCATATATTTT. This gives the protein CASRRVRADTIYF.